This T cell receptor beta chain is from a study of OX40 agonist ivuxolimab in advanced cancers. Study context: Ivuxolimab was administered intravenously to patients at 0.01 to 10 mg/kg every 2 weeks. The group had a mean age of about 60 years, ranged from roughly 20 to 79, and was 82.7% male.

The data were produced by immunoSEQ multiplex PCR, yet TCRdb's version contains in-frame clones alone and is incomplete. The top ten clones hold more than 0.8% of a sample with 57,000 or so clones, just over 85% of them seen once. Per the germline V gene, CDR1 is MNHEY and CDR2 is SVGAGI. The J segment lost 7 bases and the V segment lost 8 bases, leaving 11 bases of the junction unmatched. The length of the CDR3 is 13 residues. This receptor was taken from an adult with an advanced solid tumor such as melanoma, head and neck, liver or kidney cancer. The source was CD4+ or CD8+ T cells sorted from blood, collected in a trial of the OX40 agonist ivuxolimab. The J gene is TRBJ2-7, the V gene TRBV6-5, with 7 bases aligning to TRBD2. Written as DNA, the CDR3 is TGTGCCAGCTCTTTGCGGGAGAGTCGGGAGCAGTACTTC. Translation gives CASSLRESREQYF.